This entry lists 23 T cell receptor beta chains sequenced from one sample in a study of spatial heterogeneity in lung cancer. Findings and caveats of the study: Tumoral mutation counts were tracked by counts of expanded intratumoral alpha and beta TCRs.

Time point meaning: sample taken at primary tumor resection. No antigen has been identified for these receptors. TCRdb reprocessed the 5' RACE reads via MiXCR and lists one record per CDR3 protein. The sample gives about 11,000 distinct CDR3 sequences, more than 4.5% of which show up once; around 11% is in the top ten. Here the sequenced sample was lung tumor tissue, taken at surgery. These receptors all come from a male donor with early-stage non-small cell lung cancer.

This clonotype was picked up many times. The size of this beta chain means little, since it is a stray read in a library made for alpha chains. CDR3 sequence: CASSKLISTSFDTQYF. For the CDR3, the DNA is TGTGCCAGCAGCAAGCTAATCTCGACTAGCTTTGATACGCAGTATTTT. The rearrangement joins TRBV7-3 to TRBJ2-3; 7 nucleotides agree with TRBD2. CDR1 is SGHTA and CDR2 is FQGTGA in the germline V gene. Trimming took 5 bases from V and 6 from J; bases not matched to a gene: 14. CDR3 length: 16 residues.

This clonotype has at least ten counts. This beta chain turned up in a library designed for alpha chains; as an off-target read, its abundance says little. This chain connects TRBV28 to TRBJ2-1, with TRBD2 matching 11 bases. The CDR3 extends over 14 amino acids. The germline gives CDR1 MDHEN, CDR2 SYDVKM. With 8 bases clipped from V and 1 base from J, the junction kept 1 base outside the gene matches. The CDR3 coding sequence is TGTGCCAGCCTAGCGGGAGGTTCCTACAATGAGCAGTTCTTC. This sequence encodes CASLAGGSYNEQFF.

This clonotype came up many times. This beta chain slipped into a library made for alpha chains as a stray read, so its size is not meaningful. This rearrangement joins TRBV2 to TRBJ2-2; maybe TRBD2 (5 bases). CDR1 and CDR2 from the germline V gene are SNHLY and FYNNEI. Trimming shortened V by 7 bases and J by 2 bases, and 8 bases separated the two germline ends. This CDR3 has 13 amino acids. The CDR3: CASKRENTGELFF. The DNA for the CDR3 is TGTGCCAGCAAACGGGAAAACACCGGGGAGCTGTTTTTT. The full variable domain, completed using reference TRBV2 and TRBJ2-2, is EPEVTQTPSHQVTQMGQEVILRCVPISNHLYFYWYRQILGQKVEFLVSFYNNEISEKSEIFDDQFSVERPDGSNFTLKIRSTKLEDSAMYFCASKRENTGELFFGEGSRLTVL.

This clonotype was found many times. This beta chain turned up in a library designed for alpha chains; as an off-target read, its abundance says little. In nucleotides, the CDR3 is TGCAGTGCTACGGGACTGAGCTCCTATAATTCACCCCTCCACTTT. Its translation is CSATGLSSYNSPLHF. V gene TRBV20-1 combines with J gene TRBJ1-6; possible D gene TRBD1, 5 bases. V was clipped by 4 bases and J by 0 bases, with 10 bases between them. CDR1 and CDR2 from the germline V gene are DFQATT and SNEGSKA (reference sequence). CDR3 size: 15 residues.

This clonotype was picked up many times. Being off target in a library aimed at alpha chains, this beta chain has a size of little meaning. The CDR3 DNA follows: TGTGCCAGCAGCGTAGCTCTGGGGACGGGAGAGACCCAGTACTTC. Translation gives CASSVALGTGETQYF. This chain links TRBV9 with TRBJ2-5; D assignment may be TRBD1 or TRBD2 (5 bases each). The CDR3 has 15 residues. The V end was cut by 0 bases, the J end by 4 bases, with 13 bases between. From germline, CDR1 is SGDLS and CDR2 YYNGEE.

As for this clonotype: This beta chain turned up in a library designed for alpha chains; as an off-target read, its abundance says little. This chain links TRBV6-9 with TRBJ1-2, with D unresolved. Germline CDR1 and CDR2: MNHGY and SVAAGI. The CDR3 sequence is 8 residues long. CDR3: CANYGYTF. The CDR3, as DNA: TGTGCTAACTATGGCTACACCTTC.

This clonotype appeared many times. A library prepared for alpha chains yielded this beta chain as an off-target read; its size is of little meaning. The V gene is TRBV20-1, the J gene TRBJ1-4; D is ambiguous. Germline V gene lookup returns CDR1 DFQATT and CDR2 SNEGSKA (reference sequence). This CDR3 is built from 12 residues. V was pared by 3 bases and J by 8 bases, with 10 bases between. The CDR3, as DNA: TGCAGTGCTAGGGAGACGGAAGAAAAACTGTTTTTT. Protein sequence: CSARETEEKLFF.

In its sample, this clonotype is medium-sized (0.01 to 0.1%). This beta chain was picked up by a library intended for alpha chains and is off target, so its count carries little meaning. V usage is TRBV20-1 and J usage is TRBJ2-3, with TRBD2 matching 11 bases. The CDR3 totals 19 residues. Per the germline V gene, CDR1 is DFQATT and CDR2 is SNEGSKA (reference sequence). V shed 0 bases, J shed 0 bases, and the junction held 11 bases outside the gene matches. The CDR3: CSARDPLAGGLISTDTQYF. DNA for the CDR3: TGCAGTGCTAGAGATCCCCTAGCGGGAGGACTAATAAGCACAGATACGCAGTATTTT.

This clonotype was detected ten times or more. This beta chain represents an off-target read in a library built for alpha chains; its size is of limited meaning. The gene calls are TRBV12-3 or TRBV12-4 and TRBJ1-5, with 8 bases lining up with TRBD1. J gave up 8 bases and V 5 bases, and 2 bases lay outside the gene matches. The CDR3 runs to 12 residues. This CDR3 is CASSNRGEPQHF. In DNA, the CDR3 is TGTGCCAGCAGTAACAGGGGGGAGCCCCAGCATTTT.

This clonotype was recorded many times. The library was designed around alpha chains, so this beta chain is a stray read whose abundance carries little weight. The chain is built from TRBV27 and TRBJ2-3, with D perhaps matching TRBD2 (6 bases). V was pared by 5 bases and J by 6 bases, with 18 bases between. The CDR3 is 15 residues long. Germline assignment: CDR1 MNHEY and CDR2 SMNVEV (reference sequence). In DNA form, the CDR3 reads TGTGCCAGCAGTCACCGGACTAACCTGAGGGATACGCAGTATTTT. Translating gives CASSHRTNLRDTQYF.

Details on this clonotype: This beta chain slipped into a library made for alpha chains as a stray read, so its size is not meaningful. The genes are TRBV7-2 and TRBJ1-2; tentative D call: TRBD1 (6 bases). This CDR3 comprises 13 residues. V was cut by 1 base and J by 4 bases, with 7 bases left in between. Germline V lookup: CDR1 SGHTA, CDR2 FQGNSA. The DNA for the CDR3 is TGTGCCAGCAGCTTAGAGGGGGGCTATGGCTACACCTTC. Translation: CASSLEGGYGYTF. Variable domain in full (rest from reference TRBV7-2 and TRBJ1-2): GAGVSQSPSNKVTEKGKDVELRCDPISGHTALYWYRQSLGQGLEFLIYFQGNSAPDKSGLPSDRFSAERTGGSVSTLTIQRTQQEDSAVYLCASSLEGGYGYTFGSGTRLTVV.

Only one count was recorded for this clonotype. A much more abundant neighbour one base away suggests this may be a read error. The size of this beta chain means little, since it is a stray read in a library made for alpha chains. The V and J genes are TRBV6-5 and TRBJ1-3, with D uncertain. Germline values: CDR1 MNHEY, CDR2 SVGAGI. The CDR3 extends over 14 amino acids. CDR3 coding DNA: TGTGCCAGCAGTTTCGGCCCCCTTGGAAACACCATATTTTTT. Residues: CASSFGPLGNTIFF.

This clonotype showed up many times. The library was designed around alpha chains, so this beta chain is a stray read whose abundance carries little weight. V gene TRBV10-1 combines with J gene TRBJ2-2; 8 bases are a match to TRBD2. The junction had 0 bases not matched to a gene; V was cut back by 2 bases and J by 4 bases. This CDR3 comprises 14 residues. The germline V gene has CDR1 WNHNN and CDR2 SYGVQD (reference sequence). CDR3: CASSEAGGTGELFF. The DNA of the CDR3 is TGCGCCAGCAGTGAGGCGGGGGGCACCGGGGAGCTGTTTTTT.

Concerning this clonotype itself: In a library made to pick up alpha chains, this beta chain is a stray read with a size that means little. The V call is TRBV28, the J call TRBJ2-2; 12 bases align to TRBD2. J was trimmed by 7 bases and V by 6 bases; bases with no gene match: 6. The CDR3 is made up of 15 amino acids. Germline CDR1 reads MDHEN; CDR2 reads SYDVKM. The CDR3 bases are TGTGCCAGCAGCTCCCTAGCGGGAGGGATCGGGGAGCTGTTTTTT. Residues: CASSSLAGGIGELFF.

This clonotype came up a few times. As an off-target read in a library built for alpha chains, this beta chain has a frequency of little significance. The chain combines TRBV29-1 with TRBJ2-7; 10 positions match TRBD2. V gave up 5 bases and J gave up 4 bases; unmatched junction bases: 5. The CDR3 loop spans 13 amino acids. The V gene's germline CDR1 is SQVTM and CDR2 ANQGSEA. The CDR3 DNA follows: TGCAGCGTTTCCCTAGCGGGAGATTACGAGCAGTACTTC. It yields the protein CSVSLAGDYEQYF.

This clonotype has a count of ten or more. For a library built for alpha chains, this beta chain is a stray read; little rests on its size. CDR3 sequence: CASSPRTGGVSYNEQFF. The CDR3 DNA follows: TGTGCCAGTAGTCCCCGGACAGGGGGCGTCTCCTACAATGAGCAGTTCTTC. The chain links TRBV19 to TRBJ2-1, with TRBD1 matching over 11 bases. The V gene end was trimmed by 5 bases and the J gene end by 0 bases; junction bases not matched to a gene: 6. Germline assignment: CDR1 LNHDA and CDR2 SQIVND (reference sequence). The CDR3 has 17 amino acids.

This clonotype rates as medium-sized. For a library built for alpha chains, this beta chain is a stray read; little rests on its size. CDR3 loop: CASSYRVQGRRTGELFF. CDR3 nucleotide sequence: TGTGCCAGCAGTTACAGGGTACAGGGGCGGAGAACCGGGGAGCTGTTTTTT. This chain joins TRBV6-5 and TRBJ2-2; 7 positions match TRBD1. The germline gives CDR1 MNHEY, CDR2 SVGAGI. The CDR3 is 17 residues long. Trimming removed 2 bases from V and 5 bases from J; junction bases left unmatched: 11.

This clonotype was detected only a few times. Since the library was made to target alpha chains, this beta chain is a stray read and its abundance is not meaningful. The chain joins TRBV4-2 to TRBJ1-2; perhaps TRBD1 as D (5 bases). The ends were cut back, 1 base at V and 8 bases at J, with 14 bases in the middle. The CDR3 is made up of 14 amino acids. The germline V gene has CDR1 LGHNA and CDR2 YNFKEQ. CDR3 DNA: TGTGCCAGCAGCCAAGGAGGCAGGGAGGAGGGCTACACCTTC. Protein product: CASSQGGREEGYTF.

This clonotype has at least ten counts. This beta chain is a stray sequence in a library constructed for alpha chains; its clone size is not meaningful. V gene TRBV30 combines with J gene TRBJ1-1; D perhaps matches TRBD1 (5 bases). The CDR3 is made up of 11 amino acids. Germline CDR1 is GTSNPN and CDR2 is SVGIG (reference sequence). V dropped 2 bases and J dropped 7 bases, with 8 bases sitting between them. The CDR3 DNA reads TGTGCCTGGAGTCATGGGGGTGAAGCTTTCTTT. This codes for CAWSHGGEAFF.

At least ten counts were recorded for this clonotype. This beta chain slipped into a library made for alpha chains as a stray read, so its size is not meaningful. CDR3 bases: TGCGCCAGCAGTAAGAACAGGGATGAAGAGACCCAGTACTTC. Protein sequence: CASSKNRDEETQYF. The chain recombines TRBV5-1 with TRBJ2-5, with a possible D match to TRBD1 (6 bases). With 5 bases removed from V and 3 bases from J, the gap between germline ends came to 14 bases. Germline loops: CDR1 SGHRS, CDR2 YFSETQ. The CDR3 runs to 14 residues. The variable domain in full, with the rest retrieved from reference TRBV5-1 and TRBJ2-5, is KAGVTQTPRYLIKTRGQQVTLSCSPISGHRSVSWYQQTPGQGLQFLFEYFSETQRNKGNFPGRFSGRQFSNSRSEMNVSTLELGDSALYLCASSKNRDEETQYFGPGTRLLVL.

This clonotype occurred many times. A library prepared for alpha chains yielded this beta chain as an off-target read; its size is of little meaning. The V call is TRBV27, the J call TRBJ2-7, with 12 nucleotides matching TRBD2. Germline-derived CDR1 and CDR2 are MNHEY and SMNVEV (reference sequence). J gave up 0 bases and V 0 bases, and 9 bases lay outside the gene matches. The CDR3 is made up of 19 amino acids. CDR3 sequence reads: CASSLSGLAGATFSYEQYF. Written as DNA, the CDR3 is TGTGCCAGCAGTTTATCGGGACTAGCGGGCGCAACATTCTCCTACGAGCAGTACTTC.

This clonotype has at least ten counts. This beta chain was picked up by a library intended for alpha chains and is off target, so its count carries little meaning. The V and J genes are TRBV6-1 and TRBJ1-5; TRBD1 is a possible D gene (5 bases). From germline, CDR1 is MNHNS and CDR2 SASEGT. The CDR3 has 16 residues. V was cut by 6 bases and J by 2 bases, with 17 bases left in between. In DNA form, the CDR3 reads TGTGCCAGCAGGCCGAGCGGGGGAAGGGGCAATCAGCCCCAGCATTTT. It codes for CASRPSGGRGNQPQHF.

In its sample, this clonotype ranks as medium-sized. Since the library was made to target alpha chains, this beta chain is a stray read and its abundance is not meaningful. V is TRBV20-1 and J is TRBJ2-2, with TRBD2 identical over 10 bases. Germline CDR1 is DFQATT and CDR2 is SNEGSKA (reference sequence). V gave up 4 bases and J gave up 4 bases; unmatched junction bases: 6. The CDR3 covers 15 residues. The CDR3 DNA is TGCAGTGCTAAACCCAGCGGGAGGGCCACCGGGGAGCTGTTTTTT. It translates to CSAKPSGRATGELFF.